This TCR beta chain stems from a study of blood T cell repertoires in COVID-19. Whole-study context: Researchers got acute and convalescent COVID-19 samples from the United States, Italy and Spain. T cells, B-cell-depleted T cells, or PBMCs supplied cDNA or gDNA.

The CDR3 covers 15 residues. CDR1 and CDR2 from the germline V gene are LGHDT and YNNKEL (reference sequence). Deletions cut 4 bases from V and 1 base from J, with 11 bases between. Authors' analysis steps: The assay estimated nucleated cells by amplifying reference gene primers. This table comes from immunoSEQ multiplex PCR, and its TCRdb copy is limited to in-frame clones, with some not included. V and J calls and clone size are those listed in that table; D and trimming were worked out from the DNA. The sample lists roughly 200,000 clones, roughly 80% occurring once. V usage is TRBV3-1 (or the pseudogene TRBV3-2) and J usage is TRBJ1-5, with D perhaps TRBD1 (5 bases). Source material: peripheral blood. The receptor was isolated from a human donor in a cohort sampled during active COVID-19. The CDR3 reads CASSLGTSSNQPQHF. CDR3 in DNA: TGTGCCAGCAGCCTGGGGACTTCGAGCAATCAGCCCCAGCATTTT.